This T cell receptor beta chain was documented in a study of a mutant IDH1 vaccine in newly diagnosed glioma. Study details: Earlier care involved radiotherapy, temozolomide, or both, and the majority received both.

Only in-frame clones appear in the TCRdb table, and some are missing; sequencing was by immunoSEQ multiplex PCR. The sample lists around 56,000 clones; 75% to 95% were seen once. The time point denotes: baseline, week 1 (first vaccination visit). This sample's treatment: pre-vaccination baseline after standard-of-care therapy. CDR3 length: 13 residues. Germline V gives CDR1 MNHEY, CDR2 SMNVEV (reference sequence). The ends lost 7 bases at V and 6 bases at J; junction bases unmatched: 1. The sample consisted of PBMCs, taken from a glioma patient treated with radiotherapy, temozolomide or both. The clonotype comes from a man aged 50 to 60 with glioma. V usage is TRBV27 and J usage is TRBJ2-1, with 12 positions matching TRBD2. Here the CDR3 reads CASTSGRGNEQFF. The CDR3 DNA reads TGTGCCAGCACTAGCGGGAGGGGCAATGAGCAGTTCTTC.